This passage covers 18 T cell receptor beta chains from one sample sequenced in a study of a mutant IDH1 vaccine in newly diagnosed glioma. Time point noted: week 23, last vaccination. In every dose of vaccine, 300 ug of mutant IDH1 20-mer peptide was given alongside topical imiquimod. No antigens are known for them. Generated by immunoSEQ multiplex PCR, the TCRdb table keeps only in-frame clones and is missing some. The sample carries about 20,000 clones, about four fifths recorded once. The sample consisted of PBMCs, taken from a glioma patient whose treatment included an IDH1 peptide vaccine. The receptor set was obtained from a man aged 25-45 years with glioma.

This clone was counted a few times. This sequence joins TRBV5-6 and TRBJ1-2, with 8 positions matching TRBD1. CDR3 length equals 13 residues. Trimming cost V 0 bases and J 11 bases; bases outside gene matches: 6. The V gene's germline CDR1 is SGHDT and CDR2 YYEEEE. Here the CDR3 DNA reads TGTGCCAGCAGCTTGGGGGACAGGACCTTTTACACCTTC. Protein sequence: CASSLGDRTFYTF.

The chain combines TRBV9 with TRBJ2-1; a possible D gene is TRBD2 (6 bases). V was trimmed by 0 bases and J by 2 bases, leaving 12 bases between them. The CDR3 contains 16 residues. CDR1 is SGDLS, CDR2 YYNGEE, per germline. CDR3 amino acids: CASSVGLASTYNEQFF. As DNA, the CDR3 is TGTGCCAGCAGCGTAGGGCTAGCGTCTACCTACAATGAGCAGTTCTTC.

This sequence joins TRBV30 and TRBJ2-7, with 7 bases fitting TRBD1. The CDR3 has 13 residues. Germline CDR1 GTSNPN, CDR2 SVGIG (reference sequence). After removal of 0 bases from V and 6 bases from J, the junction contained 5 bases not matched to a gene. CDR3 sequence reads: CAWSVLGGGEQYF. The DNA of the CDR3 is TGTGCCTGGAGTGTACTAGGGGGCGGCGAGCAGTACTTC.

V usage is TRBV19 and J usage is TRBJ1-1; a weak D match, TRBD1 (5 bases). CDR1 is LNHDA and CDR2 is SQIVND in the germline V gene (reference sequence). V was trimmed by 3 bases and J by 5 bases, leaving 16 bases between them. The CDR3 is 15 amino acids. DNA for the CDR3: TGTGCCAGTAGTATGTTACGTGGGGGAGGGACTGAAGCTTTCTTT. Its protein is CASSMLRGGGTEAFF. The full variable domain, in which reference TRBV19 and TRBJ1-1 provide the parts outside the CDR3, is DGGITQSPKYLFRKEGQNVTLSCEQNLNHDAMYWYRQDPGQGLRLIYYSQIVNDFQKGDIAEGYSVSREKKESFPLTVTSAQKNPTAFYLCASSMLRGGGTEAFFGQGTRLTVV.

This chain links TRBV30 with TRBJ1-2; possibly TRBD1 for D (5 bases). The CDR3 has 14 residues. Germline V gives CDR1 GTSNPN, CDR2 SVGIG (reference sequence). Trimming removed 2 bases at V and 5 bases at J, with 15 bases between. The CDR3 sequence is CAWSSGGAVYGYTF. CDR3 DNA: TGTGCCTGGAGTAGTGGAGGGGCCGTTTATGGCTACACCTTC.

Worth noting for this clone: An end of the junction differs from the germline gene, which may be a read error. Other DNA variants within this sample encode the same CDR3. The chain joins TRBV2 to TRBJ1-5, with 7 bases fitting TRBD1. The CDR3 sequence is 13 residues long. CDR1 SNHLY and CDR2 FYNNEI come from the germline V gene. The CDR3 DNA reads as TGTGCCAGCAGGGGGACAGTTAATCAGCCCCAGCACTTT. It encodes CASRGTVNQPQHF.

The rearrangement joins TRBV30 to TRBJ2-3; TRBD2 agrees at 7 bases. Per germline, CDR1 GTSNPN and CDR2 SVGIG (reference sequence). The CDR3 loop spans 14 amino acids. V lost 0 bases and J lost 9; bases outside the gene matches: 9. For the CDR3, the DNA is TGTGCCTGGAGTGTACGCGGGGGATTGGGGACGCAGTATTTT. Its translation is CAWSVRGGLGTQYF.

This sequence joins TRBV5-1 and TRBJ2-7, with a weak D call TRBD2 (6 bases). This CDR3 spans 13 amino acids. V was cut by 4 bases and J by 3 bases, with 11 bases left in between. Per germline, CDR1 SGHRS and CDR2 YFSETQ. The CDR3 is CASSLGTDYEQYF. The CDR3 DNA follows: TGCGCCAGCAGCCTCGGGACTGACTACGAGCAGTACTTC.

This chain connects TRBV5-4 to TRBJ2-5; 10 nucleotides agree with TRBD2. CDR3 size: 15 residues. The V segment lost 1 base and the J segment 5 bases; nucleotides outside the gene matches: 5. From germline, CDR1 is SGHNT and CDR2 YYREEE (reference sequence). CDR3 DNA: TGTGCCAGCAGCTTGCAAGCGGGAGGGCGGGAGACCCAGTACTTC. Amino acid sequence: CASSLQAGGRETQYF.

The rearrangement joins TRBV2 to TRBJ2-7; perhaps TRBD2 as D (5 bases). The length of the CDR3 is 14 residues. The germline V gene encodes CDR1 SNHLY and CDR2 FYNNEI. V was shortened by 7 bases and J by 0 bases, with 13 bases between the two germline ends. The CDR3 loop reads CASKEAPSSYEQYF. The DNA of the CDR3 is TGTGCCAGCAAGGAGGCGCCCTCCTCCTACGAGCAGTACTTC.

J is TRBJ2-3 and V is TRBV5-1, with 8 bases fitting TRBD2. The CDR3 spans 16 residues. The V and J ends lost 0 bases and 0 bases, in that order; junction bases with no gene match: 3. Germline CDR1 is SGHRS and CDR2 is YFSETQ. The CDR3 here is CASSLDSGGSTDTQYF. The CDR3 DNA reads as TGCGCCAGCAGCTTGGACAGCGGGGGTAGCACAGATACGCAGTATTTT.

This clone has only one observation. The chain carries TRBV2 and TRBJ2-2; the D gene is possibly TRBD2 (7 bases). Germline loops: CDR1 SNHLY, CDR2 FYNNEI. The CDR3 contains 16 residues. The V end was cut by 6 bases, the J end by 3 bases, with 17 bases between. The CDR3 loop is CASSPAGGQDTGELFF. The CDR3 DNA reads as TGTGCCAGCAGCCCCGCCGGGGGGCAGGACACCGGGGAGCTGTTTTTT.

This chain links TRBV6-4 with TRBJ1-1, with D hard to call. This CDR3 has 13 residues. Trimming shortened V by 4 bases and J by 1 base, and 7 bases separated the two germline ends. CDR1 is MRHNA and CDR2 is SNTAGT in the germline V gene. CDR3 in DNA: TGTGCCAGCAGTGCGGACTGGAACACTGAAGCTTTCTTT. This encodes CASSADWNTEAFF.

The CDR3 sequence: CAWSQSALRSGELFF. CDR3 in DNA: TGTGCCTGGAGTCAAAGTGCCCTGAGATCCGGGGAGCTGTTTTTT. The J gene is TRBJ2-2, the V gene TRBV30; D is unclear. This CDR3 region has 15 residues. V gave up 2 bases and J gave up 6 bases, with 16 bases separating them. Germline lookup yields CDR1 GTSNPN and CDR2 SVGIG (reference sequence).

The J gene is TRBJ2-7, the V gene TRBV27; 9 bases align to TRBD1. The CDR3 runs to 15 residues. The V gene end was trimmed by 6 bases and the J gene end by 0 bases; junction bases not matched to a gene: 6. The germline CDR1 and CDR2 sequences are MNHEY and SMNVEV (reference sequence). The CDR3 DNA is TGTGCCAGCAGACAGACAGGGGGGAGCTCCTACGAGCAGTACTTC. This sequence encodes CASRQTGGSSYEQYF.

This clone was seen only once. The chain links TRBV11-2 to TRBJ2-7; 13 nucleotides agree with TRBD2. Losses at the gene ends were 3 bases for V and 6 bases for J; bases not matched to a gene: 11. This CDR3 has 17 amino acids. Germline CDR1 SGHAT, CDR2 FQNNGV. CDR3 residues: CASSFRLAGGPPGEQYF. The CDR3 DNA sequence: TGTGCCAGCAGCTTTCGACTAGCGGGAGGACCCCCTGGCGAGCAGTACTTC.

The chain has TRBV12-5 and TRBJ2-2; D is possibly TRBD2 (6 bases). The CDR3 consists of 14 residues. V was trimmed by 11 bases and J by 5 bases, leaving 18 bases between them. Germline V gene sequence: CDR1 LGHNT, CDR2 FRNRAP. The CDR3 sequence: CAGWASEVTGELFF. CDR3 nucleotides: TGTGCTGGATGGGCTAGCGAGGTAACCGGGGAGCTGTTTTTT.

This clone was counted a single time. The chain recombines TRBV23-1 with TRBJ2-4, with TRBD2 matching 8 bases. TRBV23-1 is an open reading frame whose function is uncertain. With 0 bases clipped from V and 2 bases from J, the junction kept 6 bases outside the gene matches. This CDR3 is 17 amino acids long. In DNA, the CDR3 is TGCGCCAGCAGTCAATCGTCTAGCGGGCCTCCCAAAAACATTCAGTACTTC. Translation gives CASSQSSSGPPKNIQYF.